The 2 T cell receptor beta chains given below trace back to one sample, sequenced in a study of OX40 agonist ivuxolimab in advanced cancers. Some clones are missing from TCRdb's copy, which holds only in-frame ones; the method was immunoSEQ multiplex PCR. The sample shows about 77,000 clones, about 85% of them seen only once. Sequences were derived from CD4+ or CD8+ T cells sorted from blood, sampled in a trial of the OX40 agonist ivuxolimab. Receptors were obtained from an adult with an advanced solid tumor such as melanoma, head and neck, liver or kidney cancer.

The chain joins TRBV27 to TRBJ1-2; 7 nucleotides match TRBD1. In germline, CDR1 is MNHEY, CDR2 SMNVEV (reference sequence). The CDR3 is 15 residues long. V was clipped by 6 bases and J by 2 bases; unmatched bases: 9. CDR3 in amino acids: CASSSGGPPNYGYTF. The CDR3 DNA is TGTGCCAGCAGCTCAGGGGGTCCTCCCAACTATGGCTACACCTTC.

CDR3 region: CASSFNSPKTEAFF. The CDR3 nucleotides read TGTGCCAGCAGCTTCAATTCACCGAAGACTGAAGCTTTCTTT. This chain joins TRBV7-9 and TRBJ1-1; no clear D. CDR1 is SEHNR and CDR2 is FQNEAQ in the germline V gene (reference sequence). Trimming took 3 bases from V and 5 from J, leaving 13 bases between them. This CDR3 is built from 14 residues.